The sample holds many counts of the clone carrying this T cell receptor beta chain. What it binds is not known. Via MiXCR, TCRdb re-called the 5' RACE reads, giving one row per CDR3 protein. The sample includes a few hundred thousand distinct CDR3 sequences, more than 13% of them seen just once. CDR3 length equals 15 residues. The germline gives CDR1 SGHTA, CDR2 FQGNSA. V was clipped by 1 base and J by 3 bases; unmatched bases: 2. This record comes from a study of identical twins. Study-wide results and limits: The study based its conclusions on cross-sectional statistical analysis and did not follow the same donors. Model-predicted out-of-frame TCR alpha sharing fell below observed values in monozygotic twins. Abundant cord blood beta clonotypes carried fewer insertions; memory repertoires showed none.

This sample was also put to use in a study of yellow fever vaccine responses in identical twins.

This chain connects TRBV7-2 to TRBJ2-5; 10 bases fit TRBD2. The TCR sequence derives from a woman aged 18-29 years in good health. The specimen sequenced was CD4+ T cells sorted from blood. CDR3 DNA: TGTGCCAGCAGCTTAGTAACTAGCGGGAAAGAGACCCAGTACTTC. It encodes CASSLVTSGKETQYF.